This T cell receptor beta chain was found in a study of human T cells and chemical hapten exposure listed by TCRdb under 2021. In the study overall: For sensitization, 2% DPC in acetone was applied to a roughly 2 cm by roughly 2 cm area of upper inner arm skin. Throughout the roughly 26-week study period, patients were also given weekly therapeutic DPC doses on the scalp. Patch tests used Finn chambers with 0.01% DPC on the upper back, scored after 6 days by International Contact Dermatitis Research Group standards. The mostly female patient cohort included alopecia areata with under or over 50% scalp involvement, alopecia totalis and alopecia universalis. The libraries were sequenced as a pool, and the TCR yield per sample differed mostly because of small variations in library volumes within the pool. In alopecia patients, the study followed how the peripheral blood TCR repertoire changed in vivo over primary and secondary sensitization to diphenylcyclopropenone (DPC), a hapten. Blood samples were taken from patients before sensitization (week 0) and then at 2, 6 and about 24 weeks after DPC sensitization. For TCR sequencing, blood came from 25 to 35 alopecia patients at anywhere from one to four time points (pre-sensitization, 2, 6 and 24 weeks). Here is what the overall study found, with its caveats: The number of TCRs above 1 in 1000 frequency did not change with DPC sensitization; there was no evidence of global repertoire structure alterations. After repeated subsampling, changes were observed in the strength of the expansion versus patch-test correlation and in the threshold at which the correlation became significant. Compared with pre-sensitization or healthy control sets, expanded TCRs formed significantly more large CDR3 similarity clusters, which is consistent with antigen-driven responses. The number of PT1 expanded TCRs positively correlated with patch test score, significant at thresholds 8, 16 and 32 but not 4. All patients had alopecia, a presumed autoimmune disease, so their immune response might differ from that of healthy individuals.

The time point label corresponds to: patch test 2, 6 weeks after DPC sensitization. This specimen's treatment or condition label, per the study, means: therapeutic diphenylcyclopropenone sensitization with weekly scalp DPC. At each patch-test visit, blood was drawn before the patch test was applied. Patients were eligible if aged 18 to 70, diagnosed with alopecia and judged suitable for DPC therapy, and pregnant patients were excluded. Total RNA was extracted from unfractionated whole blood that had been collected in Tempus Blood RNA tubes. Reading the germline V gene gives CDR1 MNHNS and CDR2 SASEGT. Counted from cysteine to phenylalanine, this CDR3 has 13 amino acids. Only the CDR3 region is kept as DNA, spanning 39 bases read in frame from base 1. V is clipped by 10 bases and J by 2 bases, and the sequence between their germline boundaries is 12 bases long. The library came from RACE. The data were produced on a NextSeq 500. During library preparation, unique molecular identifiers were attached to individual cDNA molecules so that TCRs could be counted quantitatively and reproducibly. For every blood RNA sample, sequencing covered both the TCR alpha and TCR beta chains. In the source study's methods: A median of roughly 99,000 TCRs per sample was observed, with a range of 23,224 to 690,600. The Decombinator software suite was used to annotate V, J and CDR3 in the TCR reads. To make PS versus PT1 abundance plots, every sample was subsampled to the same number of TCRs (28,000). Expanded TCRs were defined as absent before sensitization and observed at least eight times at the 2-week time point. TCRdb handled the public reads itself, with Q25 trimming in fastp and clone calling in MiXCR, and kept productive beta chains. Each record represents a unique CDR3 protein, reported with the most common genes and DNA among its rows. These V and J calls originate from TCRdb's pipeline instead of the authors' own analysis. This sample is represented by approximately 89,000 distinct CDR3 sequences; 10% to 13% of them were singletons. The ten biggest clones cover over 2% of the sample.

This clonotype appeared many times. This receptor's antigen is unknown. Base qualities were left out, and no much larger clone turns up one base away. Sequenced here: whole blood, sampled in connection with sensitization to the hapten diphenylcyclopropenone (DPC). This receptor was identified in a woman aged 25 to 39 with alopecia areata. Some clones in this sample may be carry-over from other donors' samples. The rearranged chain carries TRBV6-1 and TRBJ1-5; confidence is insufficient to name the D gene. CDR3 reads: CATRISGNQPQHF. Read as DNA, the sequence is TGTGCCACCCGGATAAGTGGCAATCAGCCCCAGCATTTT.